The source of this T cell receptor beta chain is a study of blood T cell repertoires in COVID-19. Overall study: Samples representing acute and convalescent COVID-19 were sourced from the United States, Italy and Spain. Nucleic acid was either cDNA or gDNA, and it came from T cells, B-cell-depleted T cells, or PBMCs.

Assay: immunoSEQ multiplex PCR; the TCRdb copy retains only in-frame clones and omits some. Of 40,000 to 55,000 clones in the sample, more than 70% were seen once. V lost 3 bases, J lost 10 bases, and 12 bases lay in between. The CDR3 loop spans 12 amino acids. Looked up from germline, CDR1 is GTSNPN and CDR2 is SVGIG (reference sequence). This clonotype was sampled from a human donor in a cohort sampled during active COVID-19. V is TRBV30 and J is TRBJ1-4; D may be TRBD1 (5 bases). Input material: peripheral blood. The CDR3 region is CAWRPDQGKLFF. The DNA of the CDR3 is TGTGCCTGGAGACCAGACCAGGGAAAACTGTTTTTT. The whole variable domain, filled in from reference TRBV30 and TRBJ1-4, reads SQTIHQWPATLVQPVGSPLSLECTVEGTSNPNLYWYRQAAGRGLQLLFYSVGIGQISSEVPQNLSASRPQDRQFILSSKKLLLSDSGFYLCAWRPDQGKLFFGSGTQLSVL.